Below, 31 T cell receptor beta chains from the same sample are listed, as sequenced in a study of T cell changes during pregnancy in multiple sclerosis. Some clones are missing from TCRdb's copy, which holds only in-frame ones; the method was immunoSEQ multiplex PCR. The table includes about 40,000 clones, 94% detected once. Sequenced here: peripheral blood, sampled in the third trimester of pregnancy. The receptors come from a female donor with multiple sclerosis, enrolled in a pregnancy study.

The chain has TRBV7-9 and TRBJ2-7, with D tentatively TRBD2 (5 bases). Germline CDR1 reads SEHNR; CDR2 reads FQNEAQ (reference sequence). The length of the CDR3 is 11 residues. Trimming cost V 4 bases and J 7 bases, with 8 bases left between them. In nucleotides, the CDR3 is TGTGCCAGCAGCTCTACGGGGGAGCAGTACTTC. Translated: CASSSTGEQYF.

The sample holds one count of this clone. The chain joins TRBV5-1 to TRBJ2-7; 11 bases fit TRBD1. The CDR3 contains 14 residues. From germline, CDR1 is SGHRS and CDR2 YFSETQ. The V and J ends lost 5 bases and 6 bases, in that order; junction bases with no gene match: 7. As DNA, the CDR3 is TGCGCCAGCAGTCCGGGGACAGGGGGGCGCGAGCAGTACTTC. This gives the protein CASSPGTGGREQYF.

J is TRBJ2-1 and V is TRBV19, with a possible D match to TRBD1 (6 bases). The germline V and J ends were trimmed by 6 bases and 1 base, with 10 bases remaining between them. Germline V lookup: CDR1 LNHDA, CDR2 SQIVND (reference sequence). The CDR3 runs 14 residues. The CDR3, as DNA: TGTGCCAGTAGGATGGACAGATCCTACAATGAGCAGTTCTTC. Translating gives CASRMDRSYNEQFF.

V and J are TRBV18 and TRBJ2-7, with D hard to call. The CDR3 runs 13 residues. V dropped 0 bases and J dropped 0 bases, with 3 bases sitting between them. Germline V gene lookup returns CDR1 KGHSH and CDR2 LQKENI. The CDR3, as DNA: TGTGCCAGCTCACCACCCTTCTCCTACGAGCAGTACTTC. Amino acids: CASSPPFSYEQYF.

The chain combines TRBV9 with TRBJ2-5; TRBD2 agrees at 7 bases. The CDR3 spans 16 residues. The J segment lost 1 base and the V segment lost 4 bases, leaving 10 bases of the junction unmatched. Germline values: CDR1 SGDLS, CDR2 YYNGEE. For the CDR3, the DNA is TGTGCCAGCAGCCCATGGCGGGGGACTTCCCAAGAGACCCAGTACTTC. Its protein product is CASSPWRGTSQETQYF.

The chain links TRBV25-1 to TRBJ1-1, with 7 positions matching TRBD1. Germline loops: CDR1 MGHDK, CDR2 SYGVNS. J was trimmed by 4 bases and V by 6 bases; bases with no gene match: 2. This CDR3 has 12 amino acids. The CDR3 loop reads CASSTGVTEAFF. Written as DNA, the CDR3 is TGTGCCAGCAGCACAGGGGTCACTGAAGCTTTCTTT.

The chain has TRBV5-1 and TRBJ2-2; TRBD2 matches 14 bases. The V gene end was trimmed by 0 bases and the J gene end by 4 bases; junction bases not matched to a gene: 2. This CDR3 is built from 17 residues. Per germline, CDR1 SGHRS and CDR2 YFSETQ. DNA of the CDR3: TGCGCCAGCAGCTTGGGAGGGACTAGCGGGAGCACCGGGGAGCTGTTTTTT. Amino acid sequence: CASSLGGTSGSTGELFF.

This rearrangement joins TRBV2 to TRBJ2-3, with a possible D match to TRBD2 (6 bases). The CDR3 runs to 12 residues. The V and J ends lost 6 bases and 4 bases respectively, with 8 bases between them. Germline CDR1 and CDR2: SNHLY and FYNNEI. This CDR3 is CASRGDSDTQYF. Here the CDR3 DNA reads TGTGCCAGCAGGGGGGACTCAGATACGCAGTATTTT.

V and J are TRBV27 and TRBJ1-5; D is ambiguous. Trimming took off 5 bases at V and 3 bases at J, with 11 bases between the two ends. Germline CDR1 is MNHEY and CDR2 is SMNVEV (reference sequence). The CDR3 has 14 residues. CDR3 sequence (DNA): TGTGCCAGCAGTGCTACTACCCACAATCAGCCCCAGCATTTT. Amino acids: CASSATTHNQPQHF.

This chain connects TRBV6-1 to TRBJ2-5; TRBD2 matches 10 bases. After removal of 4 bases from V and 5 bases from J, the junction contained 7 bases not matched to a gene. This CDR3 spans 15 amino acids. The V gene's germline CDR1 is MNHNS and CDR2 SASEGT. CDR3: CASSGTTSGAETQYF. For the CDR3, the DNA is TGTGCCAGCAGTGGCACCACTAGCGGGGCTGAGACCCAGTACTTC.

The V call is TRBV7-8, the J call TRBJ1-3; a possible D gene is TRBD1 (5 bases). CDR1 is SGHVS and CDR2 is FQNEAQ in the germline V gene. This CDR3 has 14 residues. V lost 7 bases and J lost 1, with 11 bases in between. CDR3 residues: CASTYQGSGNTIYF. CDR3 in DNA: TGTGCCAGCACCTATCAGGGATCTGGAAACACCATATATTTT.

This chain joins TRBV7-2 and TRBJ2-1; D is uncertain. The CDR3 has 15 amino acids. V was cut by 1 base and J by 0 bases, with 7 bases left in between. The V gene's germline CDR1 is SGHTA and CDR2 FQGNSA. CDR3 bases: TGTGCCAGCAGCTTAGACGGGTCCTCCTACAATGAGCAGTTCTTC. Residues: CASSLDGSSYNEQFF. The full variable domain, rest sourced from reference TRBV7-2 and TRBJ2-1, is GAGVSQSPSNKVTEKGKDVELRCDPISGHTALYWYRQSLGQGLEFLIYFQGNSAPDKSGLPSDRFSAERTGGSVSTLTIQRTQQEDSAVYLCASSLDGSSYNEQFFGPGTRLTVL.

The CDR3, as DNA: TGCGCCAGCAAGAGGTATTCACCCCTCCACTTT. Translating gives CASKRYSPLHF. The gene calls are TRBV10-1 and TRBJ1-6; D gene ambiguous. This CDR3 is 11 amino acids long. Trimming took off 7 bases at V and 8 bases at J, with 6 bases between the two ends. CDR1 WNHNN and CDR2 SYGVQD come from the germline V gene (reference sequence).

The CDR3 sequence is CASSFWSSGNTIYF. CDR3 nucleotides: TGTGCCAGCAGTTTTTGGAGCTCTGGAAACACCATATATTTT. The chain combines TRBV28 with TRBJ1-3, with no clear D. This CDR3 spans 14 amino acids. From germline, CDR1 is MDHEN and CDR2 SYDVKM. The germline V and J ends were trimmed by 3 bases and 0 bases, with 6 bases remaining between them.

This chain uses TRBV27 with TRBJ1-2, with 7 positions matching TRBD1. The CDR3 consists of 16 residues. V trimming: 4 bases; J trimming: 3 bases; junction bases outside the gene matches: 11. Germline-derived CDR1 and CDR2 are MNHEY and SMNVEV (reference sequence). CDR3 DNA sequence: TGTGCCAGCAGTTCCCTGGGGACAGCCCACGACTATGGCTACACCTTC. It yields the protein CASSSLGTAHDYGYTF.

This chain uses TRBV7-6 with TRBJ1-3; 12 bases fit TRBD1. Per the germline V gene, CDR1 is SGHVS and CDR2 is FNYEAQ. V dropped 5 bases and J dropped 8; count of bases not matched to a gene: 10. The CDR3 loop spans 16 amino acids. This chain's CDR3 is CASSPGQGASGDTIYF. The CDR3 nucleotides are TGTGCCAGCAGCCCGGGACAGGGGGCTAGCGGGGACACCATATATTTT.

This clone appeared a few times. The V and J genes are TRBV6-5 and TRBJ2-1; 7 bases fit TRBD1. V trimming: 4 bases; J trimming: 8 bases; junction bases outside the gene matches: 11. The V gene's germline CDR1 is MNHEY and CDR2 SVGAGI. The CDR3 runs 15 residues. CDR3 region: CASSSGTEQFDEQFF. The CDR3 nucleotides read TGTGCCAGCAGTTCCGGGACAGAACAATTCGATGAGCAGTTCTTC.

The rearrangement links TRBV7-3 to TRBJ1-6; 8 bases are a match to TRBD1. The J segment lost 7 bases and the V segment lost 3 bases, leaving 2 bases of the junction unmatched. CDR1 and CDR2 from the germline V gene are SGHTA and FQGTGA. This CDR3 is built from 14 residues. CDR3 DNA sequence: TGTGCCAGCAGCTTTGGACAGGGAAATTCACCCCTCCACTTT. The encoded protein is CASSFGQGNSPLHF.

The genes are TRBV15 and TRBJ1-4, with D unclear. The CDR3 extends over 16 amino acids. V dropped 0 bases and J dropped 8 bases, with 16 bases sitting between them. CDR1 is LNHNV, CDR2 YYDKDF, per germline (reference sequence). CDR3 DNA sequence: TGTGCCACCAGCAGAGAGGTGTGGGCCCCAGGCGAAAAACTGTTTTTT. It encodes CATSREVWAPGEKLFF.

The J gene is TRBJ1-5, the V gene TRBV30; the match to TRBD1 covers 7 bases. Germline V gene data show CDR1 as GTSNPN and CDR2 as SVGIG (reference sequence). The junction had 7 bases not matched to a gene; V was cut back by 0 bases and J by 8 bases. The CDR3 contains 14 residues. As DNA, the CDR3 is TGTGCCTGGAGTGTACGGACAGGCAAGGAGCCCCAGCATTTT. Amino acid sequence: CAWSVRTGKEPQHF.

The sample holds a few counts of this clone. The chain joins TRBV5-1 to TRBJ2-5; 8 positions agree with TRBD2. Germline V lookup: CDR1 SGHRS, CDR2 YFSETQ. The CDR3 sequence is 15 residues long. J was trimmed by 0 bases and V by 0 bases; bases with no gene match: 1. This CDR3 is CASSLGTSHQETQYF. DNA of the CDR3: TGCGCCAGCAGCTTGGGGACTAGCCACCAAGAGACCCAGTACTTC. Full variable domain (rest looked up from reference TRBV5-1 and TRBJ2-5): KAGVTQTPRYLIKTRGQQVTLSCSPISGHRSVSWYQQTPGQGLQFLFEYFSETQRNKGNFPGRFSGRQFSNSRSEMNVSTLELGDSALYLCASSLGTSHQETQYFGPGTRLLVL.

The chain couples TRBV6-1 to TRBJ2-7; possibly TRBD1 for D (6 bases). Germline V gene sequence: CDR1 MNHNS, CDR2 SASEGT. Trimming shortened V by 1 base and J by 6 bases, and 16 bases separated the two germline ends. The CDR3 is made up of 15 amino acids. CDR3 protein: CASSEGTAIQGEQYF. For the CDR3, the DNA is TGTGCCAGCAGTGAAGGGACAGCTATCCAGGGCGAGCAGTACTTC.

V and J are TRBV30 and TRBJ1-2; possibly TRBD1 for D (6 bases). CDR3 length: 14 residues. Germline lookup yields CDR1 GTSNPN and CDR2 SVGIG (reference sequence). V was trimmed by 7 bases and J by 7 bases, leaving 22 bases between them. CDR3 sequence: CASPLGAGASGYTF. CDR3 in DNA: TGTGCCTCCCCCCTAGGGGCGGGGGCGAGTGGCTACACCTTC.

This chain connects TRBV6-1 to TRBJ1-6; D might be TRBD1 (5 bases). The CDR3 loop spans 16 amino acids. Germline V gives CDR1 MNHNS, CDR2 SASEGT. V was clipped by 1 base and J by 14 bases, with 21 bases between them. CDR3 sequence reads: CASSEGGGTKALSLHF. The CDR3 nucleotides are TGTGCCAGCAGTGAAGGAGGCGGGACTAAAGCTTTATCCCTCCACTTT.

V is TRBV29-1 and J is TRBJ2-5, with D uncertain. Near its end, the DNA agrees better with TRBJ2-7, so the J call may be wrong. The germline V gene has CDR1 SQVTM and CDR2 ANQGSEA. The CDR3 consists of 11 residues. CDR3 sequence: CSASVSYEQYF. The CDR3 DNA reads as TGCAGCGCTTCGGTTTCCTACGAGCAGTACTTC.

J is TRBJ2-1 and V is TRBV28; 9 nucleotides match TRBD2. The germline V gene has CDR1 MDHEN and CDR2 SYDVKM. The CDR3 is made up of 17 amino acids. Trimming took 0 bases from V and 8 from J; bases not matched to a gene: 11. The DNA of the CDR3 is TGTGCCAGCAGTTTATGGAAGCGGGAGGCCCCCGGGGATGAGCAGTTCTTC. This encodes CASSLWKREAPGDEQFF. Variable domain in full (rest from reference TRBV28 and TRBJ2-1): DVKVTQSSRYLVKRTGEKVFLECVQDMDHENMFWYRQDPGLGLRLIYFSYDVKMKEKGDIPEGYSVSREKKERFSLILESASTNQTSMYLCASSLWKREAPGDEQFFGPGTRLTVL.

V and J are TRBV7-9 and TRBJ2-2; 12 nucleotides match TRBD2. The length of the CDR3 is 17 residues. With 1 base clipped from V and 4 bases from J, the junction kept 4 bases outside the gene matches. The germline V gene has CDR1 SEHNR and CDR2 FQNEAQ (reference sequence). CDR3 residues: CASSLVLAGGLTGELFF. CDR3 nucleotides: TGTGCCAGCAGCTTAGTACTAGCGGGGGGCCTCACCGGGGAGCTGTTTTTT.

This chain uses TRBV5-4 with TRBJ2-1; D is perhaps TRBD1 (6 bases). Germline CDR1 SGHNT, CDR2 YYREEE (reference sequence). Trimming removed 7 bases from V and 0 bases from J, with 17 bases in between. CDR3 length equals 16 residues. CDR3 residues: CASGSGQTSSYNEQFF. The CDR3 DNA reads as TGTGCCAGCGGGTCCGGACAGACGAGCTCCTACAATGAGCAGTTCTTC.

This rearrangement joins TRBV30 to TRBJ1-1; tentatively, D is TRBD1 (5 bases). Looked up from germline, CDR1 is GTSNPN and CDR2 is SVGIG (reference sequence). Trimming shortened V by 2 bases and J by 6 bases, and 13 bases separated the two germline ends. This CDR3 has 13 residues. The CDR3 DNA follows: TGTGCCTGGAGTATCGGGGGGAAAGCTGAAGCTTTCTTT. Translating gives CAWSIGGKAEAFF.

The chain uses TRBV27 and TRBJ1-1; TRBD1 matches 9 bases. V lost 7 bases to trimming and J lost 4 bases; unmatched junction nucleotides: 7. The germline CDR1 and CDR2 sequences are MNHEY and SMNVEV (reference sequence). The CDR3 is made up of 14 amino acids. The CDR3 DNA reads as TGTGCCAGCACCAAGGACAGGGGCGCCACTGAAGCTTTCTTT. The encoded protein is CASTKDRGATEAFF.

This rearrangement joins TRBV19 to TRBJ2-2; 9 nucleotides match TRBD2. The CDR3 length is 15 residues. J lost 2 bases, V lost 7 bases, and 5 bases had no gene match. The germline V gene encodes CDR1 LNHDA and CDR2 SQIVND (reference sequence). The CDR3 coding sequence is TGTGCCAGTATGTTTAGCGGGAGCAACACCGGGGAGCTGTTTTTT. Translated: CASMFSGSNTGELFF. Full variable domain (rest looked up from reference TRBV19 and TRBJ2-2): DGGITQSPKYLFRKEGQNVTLSCEQNLNHDAMYWYRQDPGQGLRLIYYSQIVNDFQKGDIAEGYSVSREKKESFPLTVTSAQKNPTAFYLCASMFSGSNTGELFFGEGSRLTVL.